Below, one T cell receptor beta chain is given with its context. Its antigen is not identified. TCRdb's copy holds only in-frame clones and misses some; the assay was immunoSEQ multiplex PCR. The table lists tens of thousands of clones, 70% to 90% of them singletons. This record comes from a study of graft-versus-host responses after intestinal transplantation. Study details: Grafts were multivisceral, liver-intestinal, or isolated intestinal. All of the recipients had induction that used anti-thymocyte globulin, then tacrolimus and steroids for approximately 3 years.

Germline trimming cut 2 bases from V and 8 bases from J; bases unmatched to any gene: 23. The CDR3 covers 20 residues. The sample was unstimulated CD8+ T cells sorted from spleen or lymph node cells, taken before intestinal transplant. The V call is TRBV6-7, the J call TRBJ1-2; 10 bases line up with TRBD1. TRBV6-7 falls under the ORF class, with uncertain function. This receptor was identified in a human donor who received an intestinal transplant. The CDR3 nucleotides read TGTGCCAGCAGTTACGCCGGTGGGGACAGGGGTAAGAGTATCTCCCGGGGCTACACCTTC. It is translated as CASSYAGGDRGKSISRGYTF.